Included here is one T cell receptor (beta chain) sequence, with context. Its specificity is unknown. The junction differs from germline at one of its ends, possibly a read error. Germline lookup yields CDR1 SGHDT and CDR2 YYEEEE. This CDR3 spans 14 amino acids. Healthy donors of bone marrow made up the group. This sample is drawn from a study of cytomegalovirus exposure and HLA in healthy donors. Study details: From HLA-typed donors, an early data release held tens of millions of unique TCRs. General observations from the study: There were reportedly fewer N-insertions in an Asian-associated ancestry cluster than the approximately 670-donor mean, in a later analysis.

It was with 60 Vbeta and 13 Jbeta primers that the PCR ran. The assay was immunoSEQ multiplex PCR, and TCRdb's table has in-frame clones only and misses some. The table shows under 150,000 clones, with under 85% occurring only once. The rearrangement uses TRBV5-6 and TRBJ2-5; a possible D gene is TRBD1 (6 bases). Sequences were obtained from PBMCs. The sequence was obtained from a woman between 45 and 60 years old in good health and CMV-seropositive. This CDR3 is CASRLTGMQEAQYF. In DNA form, the CDR3 reads TGTGCCAGCAGACTTACAGGGATGCAAGAGGCCCAGTACTTC.